Below are 19 T cell receptor beta chains sequenced from a single sample in a study of technical replicates of blood from four donors. Assay used: immunoSEQ multiplex PCR; TCRdb lists only in-frame clones, some missing. This sample has approximately 92,000 clones, with 95% found just once. Sequenced sample: T cells isolated from PBMCs. These receptors all stem from a human donor in good health.

This clone came up once. CDR3 DNA sequence: TGTGCCATCAGTGAGTTTGAGGGCAACACAGATACGCAGTATTTT. It codes for CAISEFEGNTDTQYF. V gene TRBV10-3 combines with J gene TRBJ2-3; TRBD2 might be the D (5 bases). This CDR3 has 15 amino acids. Germline CDR1 reads ENHRY; CDR2 reads SYGVKD. V was cut by 1 base and J by 2 bases, with 10 bases left in between.

The chain combines TRBV19 with TRBJ1-1; D not resolved. The CDR3 extends over 12 amino acids. The V and J ends lost 7 bases and 1 base respectively, with 7 bases between them. CDR1 LNHDA and CDR2 SQIVND come from the germline V gene (reference sequence). The CDR3 sequence: CASNRENTEAFF. CDR3 in DNA: TGTGCCAGTAATCGCGAGAACACTGAAGCTTTCTTT.

Here the CDR3 DNA reads TGTGCCAGCAGGAGCGGTTACGAGCAGTACTTC. It yields the protein CASRSGYEQYF. V is TRBV28 and J is TRBJ2-7, with a tentative D call TRBD2 (5 bases). This CDR3 spans 11 amino acids. Germline V lookup: CDR1 MDHEN, CDR2 SYDVKM. V was trimmed by 6 bases and J by 4 bases, leaving 7 bases between them.

The V call is TRBV6-1, the J call TRBJ2-2; 7 positions match TRBD1. Germline CDR1 and CDR2: MNHNS and SASEGT. The CDR3 covers 14 residues. The J segment lost 1 base and the V segment lost 7 bases, leaving 3 bases of the junction unmatched. CDR3 in amino acids: CASTRDRNTGELFF. The CDR3 DNA is TGTGCCAGCACCCGGGACAGGAACACCGGGGAGCTGTTTTTT.

The chain employs TRBV11-2 and TRBJ2-1; D not resolved. From germline, CDR1 is SGHAT and CDR2 FQNNGV. This CDR3 has 15 residues. Trimming shortened V by 8 bases and J by 8 bases, and 22 bases separated the two germline ends. As DNA, the CDR3 is TGTGCCAGCCGGAGTATAAGACGTGTTTCCCATGAGCAGTTCTTC. It is translated as CASRSIRRVSHEQFF. Full variable domain (missing parts from reference TRBV11-2 and TRBJ2-1): EAGVAQSPRYKIIEKRQSVAFWCNPISGHATLYWYQQILGQGPKLLIQFQNNGVVDDSQLPKDRFSAERLKGVDSTLKIQPAKLEDSAVYLCASRSIRRVSHEQFFGPGTRLTVL.

The chain joins TRBV18 to TRBJ2-1, with 9 bases identical to TRBD2. The CDR3 is made up of 14 amino acids. Germline V CDR1 and CDR2: KGHSH, LQKENI. The J segment lost 9 bases and the V segment lost 5 bases, leaving 8 bases of the junction unmatched. The CDR3 reads CASSVAGEQGEQFF. CDR3 in DNA: TGTGCCAGCTCAGTAGCGGGAGAACAGGGTGAGCAGTTCTTC.

CDR3 residues: CAISVDKAKNIQYF. CDR3 in DNA: TGTGCCATCAGTGTGGACAAAGCCAAAAACATTCAGTACTTC. V gene TRBV10-3 combines with J gene TRBJ2-4, with a weak D call TRBD1 (5 bases). Trimming pared 4 bases from V and 0 bases from J, leaving 7 bases between. The CDR3 is 14 amino acids. CDR1 and CDR2 from the germline V gene are ENHRY and SYGVKD.

The chain recombines TRBV21-1 with TRBJ1-2; the tabulated D call, TRBD1, remains unverified against the DNA. TRBV21-1 is recorded as a pseudogene. The CDR3 runs to 14 residues. The CDR3 loop reads CASSKGQGARGYTF. CDR3 in DNA: TGTGCCAGCAGCAAAGGACAGGGGGCGCGAGGCTACACCTTC.

The chain links TRBV18 to TRBJ1-5, with D tentatively TRBD1 (6 bases). V lost 4 bases and J 4 bases, leaving 14 bases between the germline ends. CDR1 is KGHSH and CDR2 is LQKENI in the germline V gene. The CDR3 covers 15 residues. As DNA, the CDR3 is TGTGCCAGCTCACTCGGCCAGGGGATGAATCAGCCCCAGCATTTT. Residues: CASSLGQGMNQPQHF.

This clone was seen only once. V usage is TRBV19 and J usage is TRBJ2-1; D uncertain. Germline CDR1 LNHDA, CDR2 SQIVND (reference sequence). With 5 bases removed from V and 0 bases from J, the gap between germline ends came to 20 bases. The CDR3 consists of 18 residues. The CDR3: CASSPQEISQVSYNEQFF. The CDR3 bases are TGTGCCAGTAGTCCTCAAGAGATTTCCCAAGTCTCCTACAATGAGCAGTTCTTC.

This chain uses TRBV9 with TRBJ2-5; TRBD2 aligns across 7 bases. After removal of 4 bases from V and 0 bases from J, the junction contained 6 bases not matched to a gene. Germline CDR1 and CDR2: SGDLS and YYNGEE. This CDR3 has 15 residues. CDR3 DNA sequence: TGTGCCAGCAGCCTAGAGGGAGGGTACCAAGAGACCCAGTACTTC. It encodes CASSLEGGYQETQYF.

V is TRBV25-1 and J is TRBJ1-3, with D maybe TRBD1 (5 bases). Germline CDR1 MGHDK, CDR2 SYGVNS. Deletions cut 0 bases from V and 3 bases from J, with 12 bases between. The CDR3 extends over 16 amino acids. The CDR3, as DNA: TGTGCCAGCAGTGAATATTCAGGGATCGGTGGAAACACCATATATTTT. This gives the protein CASSEYSGIGGNTIYF.

This chain joins TRBV25-1 and TRBJ2-7, with D possibly being TRBD2 (6 bases). This CDR3 comprises 13 residues. V dropped 4 bases and J dropped 6 bases, with 13 bases sitting between them. CDR1 and CDR2 from the germline V gene are MGHDK and SYGVNS. The CDR3 nucleotides read TGTGCCAGCAGTGGTCGCGGGGTCGGCGAGCAGTACTTC. It yields the protein CASSGRGVGEQYF.

V gene TRBV27 combines with J gene TRBJ2-1, with TRBD2 as a possible D gene (6 bases). The ends were cut back, 2 bases at V and 2 bases at J, with 10 bases in the middle. The CDR3 runs to 15 residues. Germline CDR1 MNHEY, CDR2 SMNVEV (reference sequence). CDR3 residues: CASSLLGSPYNEQFF. Here the CDR3 DNA reads TGTGCCAGCAGTTTACTCGGGAGCCCCTACAATGAGCAGTTCTTC.

A few counts support this clone. The chain is built from TRBV9 and TRBJ2-1, with D possibly being TRBD2 (6 bases). This CDR3 has 12 amino acids. The germline gives CDR1 SGDLS, CDR2 YYNGEE. Trimming pared 1 base from V and 10 bases from J, leaving 9 bases between. The CDR3 loop is CASSVRRGEQFF. Written as DNA, the CDR3 is TGTGCCAGCAGCGTAAGGCGGGGCGAGCAGTTCTTC.

The chain employs TRBV11-3 and TRBJ2-1, with 9 bases matching TRBD2. The germline V gene has CDR1 SGHNT and CDR2 YENEEA. V lost 5 bases and J lost 9; bases outside the gene matches: 11. The length of the CDR3 is 15 residues. CDR3 sequence: CASSALGLADGEQFF. CDR3 DNA sequence: TGTGCCAGCAGCGCTCTGGGACTAGCCGACGGTGAGCAGTTCTTC.

This clone appeared a single time. The chain combines TRBV5-1 with TRBJ2-3, with D unresolved. The V and J ends lost 0 bases and 3 bases respectively, with 8 bases between them. The CDR3 has 14 residues. Looked up from germline, CDR1 is SGHRS and CDR2 is YFSETQ. The CDR3 sequence is CASSLAGSTDTQYF. The CDR3 DNA is TGCGCCAGCAGCTTGGCCGGTAGTACAGATACGCAGTATTTT.

The chain couples TRBV5-6 to TRBJ2-2; 9 positions agree with TRBD2. The J segment lost 6 bases and the V segment lost 5 bases, leaving 5 bases of the junction unmatched. CDR3 length equals 14 residues. Germline loops: CDR1 SGHDT, CDR2 YYEEEE. This CDR3 reads CASRRAGGSGELFF. In DNA form, the CDR3 reads TGTGCCAGCAGACGAGCGGGAGGTTCCGGGGAGCTGTTTTTT.

V usage is TRBV30 and J usage is TRBJ2-7; 8 bases align to TRBD2. Germline CDR1 is GTSNPN and CDR2 is SVGIG (reference sequence). The V segment lost 2 bases and the J segment 6 bases; nucleotides outside the gene matches: 9. The CDR3 totals 14 residues. CDR3 sequence (DNA): TGTGCCTGGAGTACCGGGACTAGTGCCTCCGAGCAGTACTTC. It translates to CAWSTGTSASEQYF. Full variable domain (rest looked up from reference TRBV30 and TRBJ2-7): SQTIHQWPATLVQPVGSPLSLECTVEGTSNPNLYWYRQAAGRGLQLLFYSVGIGQISSEVPQNLSASRPQDRQFILSSKKLLLSDSGFYLCAWSTGTSASEQYFGPGTRLTVT.